This TCR beta chain was recovered during a study of OX40 agonist ivuxolimab in advanced cancers. The CDR3 loop spans 14 amino acids. Germline values: CDR1 ENHRY, CDR2 SYGVKD. V shed 6 bases and J 4 bases; nucleotides not matched to a gene: 5. Only in-frame clones appear in the TCRdb table, and some are missing; sequencing was by immunoSEQ multiplex PCR. The repertoire holds fewer than 200,000 clones, with roughly 92% as singletons. This sequence joins TRBV10-3 and TRBJ1-4, with 7 bases aligning to TRBD1. The clonotype comes from an adult with an advanced solid tumor such as melanoma, head and neck, liver or kidney cancer. The sample here was CD4+ or CD8+ T cells sorted from blood, taken in a trial of the OX40 agonist ivuxolimab. The CDR3 sequence is CAIRRQGYNEKLFF. Written as DNA, the CDR3 is TGTGCCATCAGGCGACAGGGATATAATGAAAAACTGTTTTTT.